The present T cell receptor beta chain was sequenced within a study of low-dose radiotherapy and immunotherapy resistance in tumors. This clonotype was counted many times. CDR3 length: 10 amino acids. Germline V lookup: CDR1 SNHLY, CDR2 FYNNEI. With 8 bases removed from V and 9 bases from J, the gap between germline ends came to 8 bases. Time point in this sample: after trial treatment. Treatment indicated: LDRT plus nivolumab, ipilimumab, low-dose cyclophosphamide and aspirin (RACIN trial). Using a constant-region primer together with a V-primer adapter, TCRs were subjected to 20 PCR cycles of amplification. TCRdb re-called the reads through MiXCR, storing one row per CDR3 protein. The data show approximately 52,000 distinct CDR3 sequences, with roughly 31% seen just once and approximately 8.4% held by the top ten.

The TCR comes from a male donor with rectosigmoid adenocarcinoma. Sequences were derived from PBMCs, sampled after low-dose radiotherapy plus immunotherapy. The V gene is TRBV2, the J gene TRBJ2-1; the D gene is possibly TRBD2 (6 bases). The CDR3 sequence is CASGGLEQFF. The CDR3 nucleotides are TGTGCCAGCGGGGGACTTGAGCAGTTCTTC.